Described below is a single T cell receptor (beta chain) sequence and its context. Germline and junction disagree at one end, which may indicate a read error. Other DNA sequences in this specimen translate into the identical CDR3. Per the germline V gene, CDR1 is SNHLY and CDR2 is FYNNEI. The CDR3 consists of 17 residues. These data come from a study of cytomegalovirus exposure and HLA in healthy donors. The PCR had 60 Vbeta and 13 Jbeta primers. TCRdb's copy holds only in-frame clones and misses some; the assay was immunoSEQ multiplex PCR. The table shows roughly 63,000 clones, with more than 70% occurring only once.

Sequenced: PBMCs. The clonotype comes from a woman aged 40 to 50 in good health and CMV-seropositive. V and J are TRBV2 and TRBJ2-7; 7 positions agree with TRBD1. The DNA of the CDR3 is TGTGCTAGCAGTGAATTTTCGACCCCCGGGACAGTCTACGAGCAGTACTTC. Protein: CASSEFSTPGTVYEQYF.